This T cell receptor (beta chain) was captured by sequencing in a study of T cells in Graves' hyperthyroidism and ophthalmopathy. This clonotype was detected only a few times. RNA transcripts yielded amplified TCR beta CDR3 regions. The HTBI primer set served for first-round RT-PCR of the TCR CDR3. Each CDR3 protein is one row after TCRdb ran MiXCR on the multiplex PCR reads. The sample shows 600,000 or so distinct CDR3 sequences, roughly 15% of them seen only once. The CDR3 extends over 16 amino acids. Germline lookup yields CDR1 MNHEY and CDR2 SVGEGT. The V gene end was trimmed by 5 bases and the J gene end by 1 base; junction bases not matched to a gene: 4. Clinical symptoms, serum thyroxine and TRAb, thyroid ultrasound and orbital computed tomography were used for the diagnoses. PBMCs were collected from an approximately 10 ml volume of fresh peripheral blood.

What was sequenced was blood. The receptor's source is a young woman with Graves' hyperthyroidism. The chain combines TRBV6-2 or TRBV6-3 with TRBJ2-5, with 13 bases that match TRBD2. Here the CDR3 reads CASSKRTSGSQETQYF. The CDR3 DNA reads TGTGCCAGCAGTAAACGGACTAGCGGGAGCCAAGAGACCCAGTACTTC.